This T cell receptor beta chain comes out of a study of T-cell reconstitution after alpha-beta-depleted transplantation in children. Broader study findings: Surviving recipient T cells and thymic progenitors accounted for the high day-60 TCRbeta diversity observed in some patients. Hyperexpanded clones declined; after one year, newly produced T cells mostly supplied diversity. Where alpha-beta T cells came from about two months after transplant was reportedly several hundred expanded graft clones.

The V gene end was trimmed by 0 bases and the J gene end by 4 bases; junction bases not matched to a gene: 16. Germline CDR1 DFQATT, CDR2 SNEGSKA (reference sequence). The CDR3 length is 19 residues. In its sample, this clonotype was seen a few times. Its matching antigen is unknown. Preparation of the TCRbeta library involved a method that used unique molecular identifiers. Via MiXCR, TCRdb re-called the PCR reads, giving one row per CDR3 protein. The sample comprises about 830,000 distinct CDR3 sequences, approximately 15% of which are singletons, and approximately 5% rests with the top ten. This TCR was sampled from a male patient younger than 18 who had a stem cell transplant for acute lymphoblastic leukemia, so the T cells may come from the graft donor. The gene calls are TRBV20-1 and TRBJ1-1; TRBD1 agrees at 11 bases. The material was PBMCs, mostly from graft donor cells, obtained 360 days after TCRalphabeta/CD19-depleted stem cell transplant. CDR3 sequence reads: CSARERGVFRTGGGTEAFF. In DNA form, the CDR3 reads TGCAGTGCTAGAGAACGGGGAGTTTTTAGGACAGGGGGCGGCACTGAAGCTTTCTTT.